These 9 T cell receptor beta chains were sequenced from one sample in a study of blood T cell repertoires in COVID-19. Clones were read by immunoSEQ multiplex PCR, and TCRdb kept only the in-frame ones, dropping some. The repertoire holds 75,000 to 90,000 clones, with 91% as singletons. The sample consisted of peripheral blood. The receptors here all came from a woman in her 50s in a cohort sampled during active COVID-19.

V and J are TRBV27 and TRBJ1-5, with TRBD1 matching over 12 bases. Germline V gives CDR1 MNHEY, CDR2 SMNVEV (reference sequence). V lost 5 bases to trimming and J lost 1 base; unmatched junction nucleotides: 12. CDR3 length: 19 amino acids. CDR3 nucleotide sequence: TGTGCCAGCAGTCCTTTAGTGGGACAGGGGGCGCGAAGCAATCAGCCCCAGCATTTT. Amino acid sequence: CASSPLVGQGARSNQPQHF.

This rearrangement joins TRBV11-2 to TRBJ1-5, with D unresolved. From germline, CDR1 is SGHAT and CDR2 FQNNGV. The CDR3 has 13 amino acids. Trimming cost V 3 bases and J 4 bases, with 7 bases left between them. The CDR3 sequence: CASSFIENQPQHF. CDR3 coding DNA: TGTGCCAGCAGCTTCATCGAGAATCAGCCCCAGCATTTT.

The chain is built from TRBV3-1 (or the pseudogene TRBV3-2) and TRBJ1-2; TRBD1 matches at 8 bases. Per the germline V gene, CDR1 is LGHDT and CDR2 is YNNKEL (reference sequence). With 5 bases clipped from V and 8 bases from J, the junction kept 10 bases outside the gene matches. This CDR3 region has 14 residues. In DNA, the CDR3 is TGTGCCAGCAGCTCACCCCAGGGGGCGCGGGGCTACACCTTC. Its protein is CASSSPQGARGYTF.

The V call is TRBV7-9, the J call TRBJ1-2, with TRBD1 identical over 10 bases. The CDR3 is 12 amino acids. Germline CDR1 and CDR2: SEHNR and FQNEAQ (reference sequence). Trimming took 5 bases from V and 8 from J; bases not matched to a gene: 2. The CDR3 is CASSPTGGGYTF. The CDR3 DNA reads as TGTGCCAGCAGCCCGACAGGGGGCGGCTACACCTTC.

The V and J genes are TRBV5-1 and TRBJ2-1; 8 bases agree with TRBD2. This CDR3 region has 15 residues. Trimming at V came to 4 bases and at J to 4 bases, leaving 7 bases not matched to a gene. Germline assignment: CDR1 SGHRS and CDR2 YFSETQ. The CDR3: CASSPAGTRYNEQFF. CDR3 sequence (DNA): TGCGCCAGCAGCCCGGCCGGGACTAGATACAATGAGCAGTTCTTC.

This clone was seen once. CDR3 sequence: CASISSGLGGNSPLHF. The CDR3 nucleotides read TGTGCCAGCATCTCGTCCGGGCTAGGGGGTAATTCACCCCTCCACTTT. The gene calls are TRBV28 and TRBJ1-6; D is possibly TRBD1 (6 bases). This CDR3 spans 16 amino acids. Germline V CDR1 and CDR2: MDHEN, SYDVKM. The ends were cut back, 7 bases at V and 6 bases at J, with 19 bases in the middle.

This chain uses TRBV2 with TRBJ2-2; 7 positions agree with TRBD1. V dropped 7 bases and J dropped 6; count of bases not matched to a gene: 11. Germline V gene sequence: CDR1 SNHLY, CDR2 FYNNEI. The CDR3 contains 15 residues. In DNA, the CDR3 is TGTGCCAGCAATTTCCAGGGGGAAGGGTCCGGGGAGCTGTTTTTT. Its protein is CASNFQGEGSGELFF.

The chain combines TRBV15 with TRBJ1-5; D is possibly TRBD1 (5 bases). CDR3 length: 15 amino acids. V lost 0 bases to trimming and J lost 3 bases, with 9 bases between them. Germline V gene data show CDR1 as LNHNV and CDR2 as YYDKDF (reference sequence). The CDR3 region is CATSRDKDINQPQHF. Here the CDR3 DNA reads TGTGCCACCAGCAGAGATAAGGACATCAATCAGCCCCAGCATTTT.

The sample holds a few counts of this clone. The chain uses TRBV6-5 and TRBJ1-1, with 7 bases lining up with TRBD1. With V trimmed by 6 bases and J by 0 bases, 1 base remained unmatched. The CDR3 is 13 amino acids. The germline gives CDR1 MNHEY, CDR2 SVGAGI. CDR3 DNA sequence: TGTGCCAGCAGCAGGGGGTTGAACACTGAAGCTTTCTTT. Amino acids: CASSRGLNTEAFF.